The 17 T cell receptor beta chains presented below share a single source sample, sequenced in a study of cytomegalovirus exposure and HLA in healthy donors. The table came from immunoSEQ multiplex PCR; TCRdb's copy has only in-frame clones and leaves some out. Here the sample spans over 250,000 clones, around 87% being singletons. The sample consisted of PBMCs. The origin of the receptors is a woman aged 25-40 years in good health and CMV-seropositive.

This chain links TRBV5-1 with TRBJ2-1; D assignment may be TRBD1 or TRBD2 (5 bases each). Germline lookup yields CDR1 SGHRS and CDR2 YFSETQ. Trimming took off 4 bases at V and 4 bases at J, with 15 bases between the two ends. There are 15 residues in the CDR3. CDR3 sequence reads: CASSGRDGGYNEQFF. The CDR3 DNA reads TGCGCCAGCAGCGGACGGGACGGAGGATACAATGAGCAGTTCTTC.

The chain couples TRBV5-1 to TRBJ1-3; no reliable D call. Trimming removed 0 bases from V and 3 bases from J, with 13 bases in between. CDR3 length: 16 residues. Looked up from germline, CDR1 is SGHRS and CDR2 is YFSETQ. The CDR3 spells CASSLAPVVFGNTIYF. The CDR3 nucleotides are TGCGCCAGCAGCTTGGCCCCGGTAGTCTTTGGAAACACCATATATTTT.

The chain carries TRBV6-5 and TRBJ1-1; no firm D call. The length of the CDR3 is 11 residues. V lost 6 bases, J lost 8 bases, and 10 bases lay in between. Germline CDR1 reads MNHEY; CDR2 reads SVGAGI. CDR3 sequence (DNA): TGTGCCAGCAGGGGCAGAGCCGAAGCTTTCTTT. Its translation is CASRGRAEAFF.

This rearrangement joins TRBV7-9 to TRBJ2-7; 8 nucleotides agree with TRBD1. Germline V gene data show CDR1 as SEHNR and CDR2 as FQNEAQ (reference sequence). The CDR3 runs to 15 residues. Trimming at V came to 1 base and at J to 5 bases, leaving 7 bases not matched to a gene. CDR3 nucleotide sequence: TGTGCCAGCAGCTTAGGGGGGACAGGAAACGACGAGCAGTACTTC. The encoded protein is CASSLGGTGNDEQYF.

This rearrangement joins TRBV5-1 to TRBJ2-7, with 8 bases lining up with TRBD1. The junction had 7 bases not matched to a gene; V was cut back by 0 bases and J by 5 bases. CDR3 size: 15 residues. CDR1 is SGHRS, CDR2 YFSETQ, per germline. CDR3 coding DNA: TGCGCCAGCAGCTTGGGGACAGGGTCCGGAAACGAGCAGTACTTC. Its protein product is CASSLGTGSGNEQYF.

The count of this clone is one. Other DNA sequences of this sample code for an identical CDR3. This chain uses TRBV18 with TRBJ2-1, with D uncertain. Trimming shortened V by 1 base and J by 2 bases, and 6 bases separated the two germline ends. Looked up from germline, CDR1 is KGHSH and CDR2 is LQKENI. The CDR3 totals 14 residues. CDR3 residues: CASSPLGTYNEQFF. For the CDR3, the DNA is TGTGCCAGCTCACCACTAGGTACCTACAATGAGCAGTTCTTC.

This clone was picked up one time. The chain uses TRBV4-3 and TRBJ2-2, with D possibly being TRBD2 (6 bases). The CDR3 extends over 17 amino acids. The germline gives CDR1 LGHNA, CDR2 YSLEER. V gave up 0 bases and J gave up 3 bases, with 14 bases separating them. As DNA, the CDR3 is TGCGCCAGCAGCCAAGAGGTTGGGGGGATTGACACCGGGGAGCTGTTTTTT. Translation: CASSQEVGGIDTGELFF.

This chain uses TRBV5-4 with TRBJ1-6; possible D gene TRBD1, 6 bases. The CDR3 is made up of 16 amino acids. V gave up 4 bases and J gave up 9 bases, with 20 bases separating them. CDR1 is SGHNT, CDR2 YYREEE, per germline (reference sequence). The CDR3 loop is CASSLVARGDGSPLHF. In DNA, the CDR3 is TGTGCCAGCAGCCTAGTCGCCAGGGGCGACGGTTCACCCCTCCACTTT.

V gene TRBV9 combines with J gene TRBJ2-7; 11 positions match TRBD2. The CDR3 has 15 amino acids. Germline CDR1 and CDR2: SGDLS and YYNGEE. The V and J ends lost 4 bases and 2 bases, in that order; junction bases with no gene match: 5. The CDR3 DNA reads as TGTGCCAGCAGCAACCCGGGACTAGCGGCCTACGAGCAGTACTTC. It yields the protein CASSNPGLAAYEQYF.

The chain couples TRBV5-4 to TRBJ2-5, with 9 bases lining up with TRBD2. With 0 bases clipped from V and 1 base from J, the junction kept 10 bases outside the gene matches. CDR3 length: 18 amino acids. The germline V gene encodes CDR1 SGHNT and CDR2 YYREEE (reference sequence). CDR3 bases: TGTGCCAGCAGCTTGGCCCCTTCTAGCGGGGCCGTCCAAGAGACCCAGTACTTC. Its translation is CASSLAPSSGAVQETQYF.

This clone was seen a few times. This sequence joins TRBV15 and TRBJ1-6, with a possible D match to TRBD1 (5 bases). Germline V gives CDR1 LNHNV, CDR2 YYDKDF (reference sequence). This CDR3 contains 16 residues. The ends were cut back, 2 bases at V and 7 bases at J, with 15 bases in the middle. CDR3 sequence: CATSRLPTENNSPLHF. DNA for the CDR3: TGTGCCACCAGCAGATTGCCGACAGAAAACAATTCACCCCTCCACTTT.

This rearrangement joins TRBV7-2 to TRBJ2-7, with 12 bases aligning to TRBD2. The CDR3 has 18 amino acids. Germline loops: CDR1 SGHTA, CDR2 FQGNSA. V dropped 3 bases and J dropped 0; count of bases not matched to a gene: 9. CDR3 sequence: CASSLRRTSGANSYEQYF. The CDR3 DNA is TGTGCCAGCAGCTTGAGGAGGACTAGCGGGGCCAACTCCTACGAGCAGTACTTC.

The chain joins TRBV9 to TRBJ1-1; TRBD1 might be the D (6 bases). The CDR3 has 10 amino acids. Germline V gene sequence: CDR1 SGDLS, CDR2 YYNGEE. Trimming cost V 7 bases and J 12 bases, with 13 bases left between them. CDR3 coding DNA: TGTGCCAGCGGGGAGGGGACAACTTTCTTT. Amino acids: CASGEGTTFF.

The chain has TRBV6-1 and TRBJ2-7; TRBD2 agrees at 8 bases. V was clipped by 6 bases and J by 2 bases; unmatched bases: 6. The V gene's germline CDR1 is MNHNS and CDR2 SASEGT. This CDR3 contains 14 residues. The CDR3 sequence: CASRRAGEAYEQYF. The CDR3 nucleotides read TGTGCCAGCAGAAGAGCGGGAGAGGCCTACGAGCAGTACTTC.

This clone was detected a few times. The chain links TRBV28 to TRBJ2-7, with TRBD1 as a possible D gene (6 bases). Germline V gene sequence: CDR1 MDHEN, CDR2 SYDVKM. There are 13 residues in the CDR3. Trimming took off 5 bases at V and 5 bases at J, with 13 bases between the two ends. The DNA of the CDR3 is TGTGCCAGCAGTCAACCGCAGGGGAACGAGCAGTACTTC. Translating it yields CASSQPQGNEQYF.

This chain links TRBV7-9 with TRBJ1-2; 11 bases are shared with TRBD1. V lost 1 base, J lost 8 bases, and 6 bases stayed unmatched. The CDR3 runs 15 residues. Germline CDR1 and CDR2: SEHNR and FQNEAQ (reference sequence). CDR3 region: CASSLVGTGGDGYTF. In DNA form, the CDR3 reads TGTGCCAGCAGCTTAGTCGGGACAGGGGGAGACGGCTACACCTTC. Variable domain in full (rest from reference TRBV7-9 and TRBJ1-2): DTGVSQNPRHKITKRGQNVTFRCDPISEHNRLYWYRQTLGQGPEFLTYFQNEAQLEKSRLLSDRFSAERPKGSFSTLEIQRTEQGDSAMYLCASSLVGTGGDGYTFGSGTRLTVV.

The chain uses TRBV12-5 and TRBJ2-5; D ambiguous. There are 13 residues in the CDR3. V was pared by 5 bases and J by 4 bases, with 11 bases between. The germline CDR1 and CDR2 sequences are LGHNT and FRNRAP. CDR3 sequence reads: CASGLGAVETQYF. The CDR3, as DNA: TGTGCTAGTGGTCTGGGCGCTGTAGAGACCCAGTACTTC.